These 27 T cell receptor beta chains share one sample of origin, sequenced in a study of vaccination and CD4 T cells after COVID-19. These receptors have no known antigen. At the Johns Hopkins FTIC core, DNA taken from cultured CD4+ T cells was sequenced by way of the Oncomine TCR Beta short-read assay. TCRdb ran MiXCR on the PCR reads and lists one entry per CDR3 protein. Of roughly 12,000 distinct CDR3 sequences detected, less than 80% appear once; the ten largest clones hold over 25%. Treatment denoted: approximately nine-day PBMC culture with coronavirus spike peptide pools or control peptides (ViraFEST assay). Sequencing input: CD4+ T cells from blood, cultured in vitro. All receptors come from a human donor who had recovered from COVID-19.

The chain employs TRBV29-1 and TRBJ1-5; unclear D gene. CDR1 is SQVTM and CDR2 is ANQGSEA in the germline V gene. This CDR3 has 12 residues. Trimming took 6 bases from V and 2 from J, leaving 8 bases between them. This CDR3 reads CSVGSRNQPQHF. CDR3 DNA: TGCAGCGTCGGCTCTCGCAATCAGCCCCAGCATTTT.

The chain is built from TRBV6-2 or TRBV6-3 and TRBJ2-5; D is possibly TRBD1 or TRBD2 (5 bases each). Germline V gene sequence: CDR1 MNHEY, CDR2 SVGEGT. This CDR3 comprises 16 residues. Trimming removed 4 bases at V and 3 bases at J, with 18 bases between. The chain's CDR3 is CASSSPRGTLKETQYF. CDR3 in DNA: TGTGCCAGCAGTTCCCCCCGGGGCACCCTGAAAGAGACCCAGTACTTC.

This clonotype counts as large (0.1 to 1%). The rearrangement uses TRBV20-1 and TRBJ1-1; D is undetermined. The V gene lost 0 bases and the J gene lost 7 bases, with 12 bases spanning the gap. Germline V gene lookup returns CDR1 DFQATT and CDR2 SNEGSKA (reference sequence). The CDR3 is 13 residues long. CDR3 loop: CSARDPAALEAFF. The CDR3 DNA sequence: TGCAGTGCTAGAGATCCGGCGGCCCTTGAAGCTTTCTTT.

This clonotype turned up a few times. V usage is TRBV27 and J usage is TRBJ1-2; D gene uncertain. The germline CDR1 and CDR2 sequences are MNHEY and SMNVEV (reference sequence). The CDR3 has 14 residues. Deletions cut 8 bases from V and 2 bases from J, with 15 bases between. The CDR3 nucleotides read TGTGCCAGCCGTCGGGCTTCTTTAAACTATGGCTACACCTTC. Its translation is CASRRASLNYGYTF.

V and J are TRBV7-2 and TRBJ1-2, with a weak D call TRBD1 (6 bases). Trimming stripped 2 bases from V and 6 bases from J, with 10 bases between. The germline V gene encodes CDR1 SGHTA and CDR2 FQGNSA. The CDR3 is made up of 13 amino acids. CDR3 coding DNA: TGTGCCAGCAGCTTATCACAGGGCCATGGCTACACCTTC. This gives the protein CASSLSQGHGYTF.

The chain carries TRBV15 and TRBJ2-7; TRBD1 might be the D (5 bases). Germline V gene data show CDR1 as LNHNV and CDR2 as YYDKDF (reference sequence). The germline V and J ends were trimmed by 1 base and 5 bases, with 6 bases remaining between them. This CDR3 is built from 12 residues. Here the CDR3 DNA reads TGTGCCACCAGCAGAGGGGGCCACGAGCAGTACTTC. It translates to CATSRGGHEQYF.

The V and J genes are TRBV15 and TRBJ2-4, with D perhaps matching TRBD2 (5 bases). Trimming took 1 base from V and 0 from J, leaving 13 bases between them. Germline lookup yields CDR1 LNHNV and CDR2 YYDKDF (reference sequence). This CDR3 region has 17 residues. DNA for the CDR3: TGTGCCACCAGCAGAGCCAGCGGAGACCTAGCCAAAAACATTCAGTACTTC. Its protein product is CATSRASGDLAKNIQYF.

In its sample, this clonotype was seen once. This chain connects TRBV15 to TRBJ1-5; TRBD1 might be the D (5 bases). This CDR3 contains 13 residues. Per the germline V gene, CDR1 is LNHNV and CDR2 is YYDKDF (reference sequence). Trimming shortened V by 6 bases and J by 4 bases, and 10 bases separated the two germline ends. CDR3 sequence reads: CATSRQGNQPQHF. DNA for the CDR3: TGTGCCACCAGTCGTCAGGGAAATCAGCCCCAGCATTTT. Filled out from reference TRBV15 and TRBJ1-5, the complete variable domain reads DAMVIQNPRYQVTQFGKPVTLSCSQTLNHNVMYWYQQKSSQAPKLLFHYYDKDFNNEADTPDNFQSRRPNTSFCFLDIRSPGLGDTAMYLCATSRQGNQPQHFGDGTRLSIL.

CDR3 residues: CATRRTGNGYTF. The CDR3, as DNA: TGTGCCACCAGGAGGACAGGTAATGGCTACACCTTC. The chain couples TRBV24-1 to TRBJ1-2; 7 bases match TRBD1. Germline V gene lookup returns CDR1 KGHDR and CDR2 SFDVKD. This CDR3 has 12 amino acids. Trimming took 7 bases from V and 6 from J; bases not matched to a gene: 4.

This rearrangement joins TRBV7-8 to TRBJ2-3, with D tentatively TRBD1 (5 bases). In germline, CDR1 is SGHVS, CDR2 FQNEAQ. The CDR3 loop spans 13 amino acids. Trimming took off 8 bases at V and 3 bases at J, with 12 bases between the two ends. This chain's CDR3 is CASEPRATDTQYF. The CDR3, as DNA: TGTGCCAGCGAGCCCAGGGCAACAGATACGCAGTATTTT. Based on the CDR3 plus reference TRBV7-8 and TRBJ2-3, the full variable domain is GAGVSQSPRYKVAKRGQDVALRCDPISGHVSLFWYQQALGQGPEFLTYFQNEAQLDKSGLPSDRFFAERPEGSVSTLKIQRTQQEDSAVYLCASEPRATDTQYFGPGTRLTVL.

The chain is built from TRBV7-3 and TRBJ2-7, with 7 nucleotides matching TRBD2. Germline V CDR1 and CDR2: SGHTA, FQGTGA. This CDR3 spans 16 amino acids. The ends lost 5 bases at V and 6 bases at J; junction bases unmatched: 16. The CDR3 bases are TGTGCCAGCAGCCCCCGGAGAGAGCGGGAACCCCTCGAGCAGTACTTC. Translation: CASSPRREREPLEQYF.

J is TRBJ1-5 and V is TRBV19; 9 nucleotides match TRBD1. CDR1 LNHDA and CDR2 SQIVND come from the germline V gene (reference sequence). The CDR3 is 17 amino acids. J was trimmed by 7 bases and V by 1 base; bases with no gene match: 11. The CDR3 loop reads CASSIVLPGQGRQPQHF. The DNA of the CDR3 is TGTGCCAGTAGTATAGTTTTACCGGGACAGGGCAGGCAGCCCCAGCATTTT.

V is TRBV6-1 and J is TRBJ1-1; TRBD1 is a possible D gene (5 bases). The V and J ends lost 3 bases and 5 bases respectively, with 13 bases between them. The CDR3 loop spans 14 amino acids. Germline V lookup: CDR1 MNHNS, CDR2 SASEGT. The CDR3 nucleotides read TGTGCCAGCAGTGACACGGACCGGGGGACTGAAGCTTTCTTT. This sequence encodes CASSDTDRGTEAFF.

The V and J genes are TRBV7-2 and TRBJ1-5; no definite D call. CDR3 length: 12 amino acids. Germline V gene lookup returns CDR1 SGHTA and CDR2 FQGNSA. V lost 8 bases and J lost 4, with 9 bases in between. CDR3 DNA: TGTGCCAGCGCTGGGGTAAATCAGCCCCAGCATTTT. Its protein product is CASAGVNQPQHF.

V usage is TRBV20-1 and J usage is TRBJ2-2, with D possibly being TRBD2 (5 bases). The germline V gene has CDR1 DFQATT and CDR2 SNEGSKA (reference sequence). This CDR3 is 13 amino acids long. Trimming shortened V by 6 bases and J by 6 bases, and 14 bases separated the two germline ends. The chain's CDR3 is CSAVRGTAGELFF. The CDR3 DNA follows: TGCAGTGCGGTCCGGGGAACAGCCGGGGAGCTGTTTTTT.

This clonotype has only one observation. The chain has TRBV7-2 and TRBJ1-3; D unclear. CDR3 length: 16 residues. With 4 bases removed from V and 0 bases from J, the gap between germline ends came to 13 bases. Germline CDR1 SGHTA, CDR2 FQGNSA. The CDR3: CASSSAIRSSGNTIYF. The CDR3 DNA reads TGTGCCAGCAGCTCCGCTATTAGAAGCTCTGGAAACACCATATATTTT.

This sequence joins TRBV7-9 and TRBJ2-2; no definite D call. The germline V gene encodes CDR1 SEHNR and CDR2 FQNEAQ (reference sequence). The CDR3 is 17 residues long. V lost 5 bases to trimming and J lost 3 bases, with 19 bases between them. The DNA for the CDR3 is TGTGCCAGCAGCAACCCCCAAATAGGCCGGGACACCGGGGAGCTGTTTTTT. This translates into CASSNPQIGRDTGELFF. Supplemented by reference TRBV7-9 and TRBJ2-2, the full variable domain reads DTGVSQNPRHKITKRGQNVTFRCDPISEHNRLYWYRQTLGQGPEFLTYFQNEAQLEKSRLLSDRFSAERPKGSFSTLEIQRTEQGDSAMYLCASSNPQIGRDTGELFFGEGSRLTVL.

The chain couples TRBV6-5 to TRBJ1-2, with D maybe TRBD1 (5 bases). The CDR3 is 14 residues long. The germline gives CDR1 MNHEY, CDR2 SVGAGI. With 0 bases removed from V and 0 bases from J, the gap between germline ends came to 5 bases. The CDR3 coding sequence is TGTGCCAGCAGTTACTCAGGGGCTAACTATGGCTACACCTTC. Translating gives CASSYSGANYGYTF.

This clonotype was recorded only once. The chain has TRBV28 and TRBJ1-5; the match to TRBD1 covers 8 bases. Per the germline V gene, CDR1 is MDHEN and CDR2 is SYDVKM. The CDR3 sequence is 16 residues long. V gave up 8 bases and J gave up 7 bases; unmatched junction bases: 16. This chain's CDR3 is CASGGIDRGIGQPQHF. The CDR3 DNA is TGTGCCAGCGGGGGGATAGACAGGGGAATTGGACAGCCCCAGCATTTT.

This sequence joins TRBV10-2 and TRBJ1-5; D gene uncertain. Germline CDR1 and CDR2: WSHSY and SAAADI. V lost 6 bases to trimming and J lost 5 bases, with 8 bases between them. The CDR3 extends over 12 amino acids. This CDR3 reads CASRARDQPQHF. The CDR3 DNA follows: TGCGCCAGCAGGGCCCGGGATCAGCCCCAGCATTTT.

This clonotype was seen only once. V and J are TRBV11-3 and TRBJ2-2; perhaps D is TRBD1 or TRBD2 (6 bases each). This CDR3 comprises 13 residues. The V gene's germline CDR1 is SGHNT and CDR2 YENEEA. V lost 10 bases and J lost 4, with 13 bases in between. The CDR3 region has the DNA TGTGCCACGTCGGGGGCGGGCACCGGGGAGCTGTTTTTT. Translated: CATSGAGTGELFF. Together with reference TRBV11-3 and TRBJ2-2, the CDR3 gives the full variable domain: EAGVVQSPRYKIIEKKQPVAFWCNPISGHNTLYWYLQNLGQGPELLIRYENEEAVDDSQLPKDRFSAERLKGVDSTLKIQPAELGDSAVYLCATSGAGTGELFFGEGSRLTVL.

This clonotype has only a few counts. The chain employs TRBV15 and TRBJ1-5; 11 nucleotides match TRBD1. The V gene's germline CDR1 is LNHNV and CDR2 YYDKDF (reference sequence). CDR3 size: 18 residues. Losses at the gene ends were 1 base for V and 4 bases for J; bases not matched to a gene: 9. The CDR3 reads CATSRAGTGGFGNQPQHF. For the CDR3, the DNA is TGTGCCACCAGCAGAGCAGGGACAGGGGGGTTTGGGAATCAGCCCCAGCATTTT.

This sequence joins TRBV15 and TRBJ1-3, with D unclear. Deletions cut 0 bases from V and 0 bases from J, with 9 bases between. This CDR3 is built from 16 residues. From germline, CDR1 is LNHNV and CDR2 YYDKDF (reference sequence). CDR3 nucleotide sequence: TGTGCCACCAGCAGAGAGCGCAGGATCTCTGGAAACACCATATATTTT. Its protein product is CATSRERRISGNTIYF.

The rearrangement uses TRBV19 and TRBJ1-1, with D hard to call. In germline, CDR1 is LNHDA, CDR2 SQIVND (reference sequence). V lost 1 base and J lost 0, with 12 bases in between. The CDR3 is made up of 16 amino acids. CDR3 DNA: TGTGCCAGTAGTATAGGGGCAGGACGCATGAACACTGAAGCTTTCTTT. Protein: CASSIGAGRMNTEAFF.

J is TRBJ2-3 and V is TRBV20-1; 8 bases line up with TRBD2. The CDR3 length is 15 residues. In germline, CDR1 is DFQATT, CDR2 SNEGSKA (reference sequence). After removal of 3 bases from V and 2 bases from J, the junction contained 7 bases not matched to a gene. CDR3: CSASPATSATDTQYF. CDR3 in DNA: TGCAGTGCTAGCCCCGCGACTAGCGCCACAGATACGCAGTATTTT.

The V call is TRBV7-9, the J call TRBJ2-3; TRBD2 is a possible D gene (6 bases). V was clipped by 5 bases and J by 9 bases, with 12 bases between them. Germline CDR1 SEHNR, CDR2 FQNEAQ (reference sequence). CDR3 length equals 12 residues. The CDR3 region has the DNA TGTGCCAGCAGCCTGCGACTAGTAACGCAGTATTTT. Translation gives CASSLRLVTQYF.

The V and J genes are TRBV19 and TRBJ1-2; D unclear. V was cut by 3 bases and J by 3 bases, with 11 bases left in between. The CDR3 contains 14 residues. Germline-derived CDR1 and CDR2 are LNHDA and SQIVND (reference sequence). DNA of the CDR3: TGTGCCAGTAGTATCGGCTCCGGCTACTATGGCTACACCTTC. Its protein product is CASSIGSGYYGYTF. Full variable domain (rest looked up from reference TRBV19 and TRBJ1-2): DGGITQSPKYLFRKEGQNVTLSCEQNLNHDAMYWYRQDPGQGLRLIYYSQIVNDFQKGDIAEGYSVSREKKESFPLTVTSAQKNPTAFYLCASSIGSGYYGYTFGSGTRLTVV.